This T cell receptor (beta chain) stems from a study of PD-L1 blockade in urothelial cancer (dated 2017 in TCRdb). About the study as a whole: Therapy was started at some point between 2013 and 2015 for all patients, and atezolizumab 1,200 mg was administered intravenously every 3 weeks. About 90% of the roughly 29 patients were males with bladder-origin urothelial cancer, and about 60% of the 29 reported a prior smoking history. Patients had an ECOG performance status of 0 or 1 and had received between 0 and 3 prior chemotherapy regimens. Blood samples were analyzed at two time points: 3 weeks after treatment start (second dose) and 6 weeks after treatment start. A median of 141,255 T cells and approximately 83,000 unique TCRs was obtained from blood samples, and a median clonality of roughly 0.08 was observed. The study, an exploratory multi-omic analysis, examined somatic, immune and clinical correlates of response to PD-L1 blockade with atezolizumab in urothelial cancer. TCR sequencing covered pretreatment tumor samples and matched, serially collected peripheral blood taken before and after atezolizumab treatment. Progression-free survival longer than 6 months counted as durable clinical benefit, and TCR features were additionally tested against both progression-free and overall survival. In the same patients who had TCR sequencing, pretreatment tumors also underwent whole exome sequencing and RNA sequencing. Durable clinical benefit was achieved by nine patients and was not achieved by 20 patients. Twenty-nine patients had pretreatment blood TCR-seq, about 25 had at least one posttreatment blood collection, and about 25 had tumor TCR-seq.

General study outcomes and caveats: A pretreatment peripheral blood TCR clonality below the median was linked to improved progression-free and overall survival. Small sample size (n ≈ 30) and many exploratory analyses mean the results are intended to be hypothesis-generating. Greater expansion of tumor-associated TCR clones in peripheral blood 3 weeks after the start of treatment was observed in patients with durable benefit (n of about 20, p = 0.022).

Concerning this clone: This receptor's antigen is unknown. Per-base qualities were not stored, and no clone one base away is much larger.

Inclusive of the bounding cysteine and phenylalanine, the CDR3 is 18 residues long. The retained sequence is limited to the CDR3, 54 bases, with the frame set at the first base. Reading the germline V gene gives CDR1 SGDLS and CDR2 YYNGEE. Relative to germline, V is missing 4 bases and J is missing 8 bases, with 21 bases of the junction outside any gene match. To estimate absolute template abundance from read counts, synthetic TCR analog templates were spiked into each PCR. The immunoSEQ assay was used to amplify TCRbeta CDR3 regions from genomic DNA with bias-controlled V and J gene primers. Sequencing of rearranged TCRbeta segments was performed at approximately 20X coverage. The authors' analysis ran thus. Sequencing errors were corrected by clustering and CDR3s were annotated against IMGT to assign V, D and J genes. Out-of-frame and stop-codon sequences were excluded, and only productive TCRbeta rearrangements were used in downstream analyses. To compute clonality, Shannon entropy was normalized by the log of the number of unique productive sequences and then subtracted from one. Fisher's exact test with Benjamini-Hochberg correction, at a threshold of adjusted p below 0.01, was used to find clones that differed between time points or between blood and tumor. TCRdb retrieved this table from immuneACCESS and kept in-frame rearrangements only. Not all clones are present; in checked studies, unresolved V genes account for under half, and no reason is known for the remainder. The V and J calls and the clone size are those of that table, but D and trimming were determined from the DNA. Recorded for this sample are some 60,000 clones; 86% of them occurred a single time. The leading ten clones occupy under 3.5% of the sample.

The cohort comprised 25 to 35 patients with locally advanced or metastatic urothelial carcinoma treated at Memorial Sloan Kettering on a trial protocol. Peripheral blood mononuclear cells were collected pretreatment and during treatment, at between 1 and 8 total time points per patient. The Qiagen DNeasy Blood extraction kit was used to purify genomic DNA from total PBMCs and tumor samples. Collected pretreatment and during treatment, PBMCs were isolated and stored as previously described. This receptor was identified in a middle-aged man with urothelial cancer. The sample was PBMCs, taken around atezolizumab (anti-PD-L1) treatment. The chain uses TRBV9 and TRBJ2-1, and 7 junction bases match TRBD2. The CDR3 in this case is CASSLLGLSAGEFDEQFF. Here is the DNA: TGTGCCAGCAGCCTCCTCGGGTTGTCGGCGGGGGAGTTCGATGAGCAGTTCTTC. The full variable domain, with segments outside the CDR3 supplied by the reference TRBV9 and TRBJ2-1 proteins, appears as DSGVTQTPKHLITATGQRVTLRCSPRSGDLSVYWYQQSLDQGLQFLIQYYNGEERAKGNILERFSAQQFPDLHSELNLSSLELGDSALYFCASSLLGLSAGEFDEQFFGPGTRLTVL.